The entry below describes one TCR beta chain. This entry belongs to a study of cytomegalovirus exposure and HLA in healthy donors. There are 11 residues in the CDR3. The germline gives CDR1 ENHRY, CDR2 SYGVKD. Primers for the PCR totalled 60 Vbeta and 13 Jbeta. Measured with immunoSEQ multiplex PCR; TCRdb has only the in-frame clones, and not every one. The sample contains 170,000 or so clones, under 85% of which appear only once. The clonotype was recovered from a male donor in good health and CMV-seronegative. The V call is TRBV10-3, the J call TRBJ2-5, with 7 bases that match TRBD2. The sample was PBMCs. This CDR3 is CATAGQETQYF. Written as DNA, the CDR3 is TGTGCTACAGCGGGGCAAGAGACCCAGTACTTC.